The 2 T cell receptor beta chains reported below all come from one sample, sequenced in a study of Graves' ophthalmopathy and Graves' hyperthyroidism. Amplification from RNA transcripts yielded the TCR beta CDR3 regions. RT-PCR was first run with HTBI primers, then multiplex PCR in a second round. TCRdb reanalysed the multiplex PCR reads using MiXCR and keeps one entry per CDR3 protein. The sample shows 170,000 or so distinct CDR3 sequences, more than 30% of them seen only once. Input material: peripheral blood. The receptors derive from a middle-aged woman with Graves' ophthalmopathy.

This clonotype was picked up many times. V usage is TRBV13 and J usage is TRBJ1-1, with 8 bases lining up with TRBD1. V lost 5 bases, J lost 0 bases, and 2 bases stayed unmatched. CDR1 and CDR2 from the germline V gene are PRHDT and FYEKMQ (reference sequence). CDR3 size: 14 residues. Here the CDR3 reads CASSEQGVNTEAFF. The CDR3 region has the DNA TGTGCCAGCAGCGAACAGGGGGTGAACACTGAAGCTTTCTTT.

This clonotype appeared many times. The CDR3 reads CASSYPGSEAFF. In DNA form, the CDR3 reads TGTGCCAGCAGTTACCCTGGGAGTGAAGCTTTCTTT. J is TRBJ1-1 and V is TRBV6-5; D remains ambiguous. Germline values: CDR1 MNHEY, CDR2 SVGAGI. V lost 2 bases to trimming and J lost 7 bases, with 8 bases between them. CDR3 length: 12 amino acids.